The next 27 T cell receptor beta chains were all read from a single sample in a study of blood T cell repertoires in COVID-19. Using immunoSEQ multiplex PCR, the repertoire was profiled, and TCRdb retains in-frame clones only, with some absent. The profile shows about 120,000 clones, roughly four fifths of them singletons. Source material: peripheral blood. Every receptor here comes from a human donor in a cohort sampled during active COVID-19.

This sequence joins TRBV7-9 and TRBJ2-7, with D maybe TRBD1 (6 bases). The CDR3 extends over 15 amino acids. CDR1 SEHNR and CDR2 FQNEAQ come from the germline V gene (reference sequence). Trimming pared 1 base from V and 6 bases from J, leaving 16 bases between. This CDR3 reads CASSLGAGQFSEQYF. The CDR3 DNA follows: TGTGCCAGCAGCTTAGGTGCTGGACAGTTTAGCGAGCAGTACTTC.

This clone appeared once. This CDR3 is CASSQGLGGANNEQFF. DNA of the CDR3: TGTGCCAGCAGCCAAGGGTTAGGGGGGGCCAACAATGAGCAGTTCTTC. The gene calls are TRBV4-2 and TRBJ2-1, with D maybe TRBD2 (7 bases). The CDR3 length is 16 residues. CDR1 LGHNA and CDR2 YNFKEQ come from the germline V gene. V was clipped by 1 base and J by 5 bases, with 15 bases between them.

The chain employs TRBV6-1 and TRBJ2-3; no clear D. The CDR3 has 13 residues. Per the germline V gene, CDR1 is MNHNS and CDR2 is SASEGT. The ends were cut back, 2 bases at V and 2 bases at J, with 5 bases in the middle. The CDR3 loop reads CASSESDTDTQYF. As DNA, the CDR3 is TGTGCCAGCAGTGAATCAGACACAGATACGCAGTATTTT.

The rearrangement links TRBV6-2 or TRBV6-3 to TRBJ2-7, with D possibly being TRBD2 (6 bases). The length of the CDR3 is 19 residues. Germline V lookup: CDR1 MNHEY, CDR2 SVGEGT. V gave up 0 bases and J gave up 0 bases, with 21 bases separating them. The CDR3 region has the DNA TGTGCCAGCAGTTACTCCGCCTGGGAGGTTCCCAGGAGCTCCTACGAGCAGTACTTC. Translating gives CASSYSAWEVPRSSYEQYF.

This clone was found a few times. The J gene is TRBJ2-7, the V gene TRBV5-4; D unclear. Deletions cut 2 bases from V and 5 bases from J, with 8 bases between. The CDR3 extends over 12 amino acids. Looked up from germline, CDR1 is SGHNT and CDR2 is YYREEE (reference sequence). CDR3 sequence reads: CASSLHYNEQYF. The CDR3 bases are TGTGCCAGCAGCTTACATTACAACGAGCAGTACTTC.

The V and J genes are TRBV7-2 and TRBJ2-2, with a weak D call TRBD1 (5 bases). V shed 2 bases and J shed 0 bases, with 16 bases lying between them. The CDR3 spans 18 residues. CDR1 SGHTA and CDR2 FQGNSA come from the germline V gene. The CDR3 bases are TGTGCCAGCAGCTTATCGAAGAGGACACCAACGAACACCGGGGAGCTGTTTTTT. This gives the protein CASSLSKRTPTNTGELFF.

This clone is a singleton in its sample. V and J are TRBV27 and TRBJ2-5; D possibly corresponds to TRBD1 (6 bases). The ends were cut back, 5 bases at V and 3 bases at J, with 16 bases in the middle. The germline gives CDR1 MNHEY, CDR2 SMNVEV (reference sequence). The CDR3 is made up of 15 amino acids. CDR3 DNA: TGTGCCAGCAGTCCCGGGGTGGGACATGAAGAGACCCAGTACTTC. Its translation: CASSPGVGHEETQYF.

V is TRBV11-2 and J is TRBJ2-1; weak D call: TRBD1 (6 bases). This CDR3 is built from 15 residues. The ends were cut back, 2 bases at V and 9 bases at J, with 17 bases in the middle. The germline gives CDR1 SGHAT, CDR2 FQNNGV. As DNA, the CDR3 is TGTGCCAGCAGCTTATCGGGACAACCGTTTGGTGAGCAGTTCTTC. Amino acids: CASSLSGQPFGEQFF.

The rearrangement joins TRBV5-1 to TRBJ2-6; perhaps TRBD1 as D (6 bases). CDR1 SGHRS and CDR2 YFSETQ come from the germline V gene. The V and J ends lost 0 bases and 2 bases respectively, with 12 bases between them. The length of the CDR3 is 17 residues. The CDR3 spells CASSLGDTYPGANVLTF. The CDR3 coding sequence is TGCGCCAGCAGCTTGGGGGACACTTATCCTGGGGCCAACGTCCTGACTTTC. The full variable domain, rest sourced from reference TRBV5-1 and TRBJ2-6, is KAGVTQTPRYLIKTRGQQVTLSCSPISGHRSVSWYQQTPGQGLQFLFEYFSETQRNKGNFPGRFSGRQFSNSRSEMNVSTLELGDSALYLCASSLGDTYPGANVLTFGAGSRLTVL.

The V gene is TRBV7-6, the J gene TRBJ1-2; 11 bases are shared with TRBD1. Germline lookup yields CDR1 SGHVS and CDR2 FNYEAQ. Trimming cost V 1 base and J 2 bases; bases outside gene matches: 3. This CDR3 spans 16 amino acids. Written as DNA, the CDR3 is TGTGCCAGCAGCTTAGGGGACAGGGGGGCAAACTATGGCTACACCTTC. It translates to CASSLGDRGANYGYTF.

The chain employs TRBV10-3 and TRBJ2-3; 7 bases align to TRBD2. CDR1 and CDR2 (germline): ENHRY, SYGVKD. The CDR3 runs to 15 residues. J gave up 4 bases and V 3 bases, and 7 bases lay outside the gene matches. The CDR3 coding sequence is TGTGCCATCAGTGACATGCGGGGGAGTGCAGATACGCAGTATTTT. Amino acids: CAISDMRGSADTQYF.

The chain joins TRBV28 to TRBJ1-2; TRBD1 agrees at 8 bases. The CDR3 has 16 residues. Germline V gene data show CDR1 as MDHEN and CDR2 as SYDVKM. The ends lost 5 bases at V and 7 bases at J; junction bases unmatched: 15. CDR3 in DNA: TGTGCCAGCAGTGTAAGTCAGGGGGCAGGTTTCGGTGGCTACACCTTC. Translating it yields CASSVSQGAGFGGYTF.

V is TRBV6-5 and J is TRBJ2-7; TRBD2 matches 9 bases. The CDR3 contains 15 residues. Germline V gene lookup returns CDR1 MNHEY and CDR2 SVGAGI. V was clipped by 6 bases and J by 0 bases; unmatched bases: 6. CDR3 residues: CASRVAGASSYEQYF. DNA for the CDR3: TGTGCCAGCAGGGTAGCGGGGGCGAGCTCCTACGAGCAGTACTTC.

The chain links TRBV7-2 to TRBJ2-2, with D tentatively TRBD2 (5 bases). The germline V gene encodes CDR1 SGHTA and CDR2 FQGNSA. This CDR3 comprises 15 residues. Trimming removed 1 base from V and 6 bases from J, with 12 bases in between. The CDR3 nucleotides are TGTGCCAGCAGCTTAGTCGGTAGCGCGGCCGGGGAGCTGTTTTTT. It codes for CASSLVGSAAGELFF.

The genes are TRBV6-5 and TRBJ2-3, with D hard to call. CDR1 is MNHEY, CDR2 SVGAGI, per germline. The CDR3 extends over 15 amino acids. V was clipped by 0 bases and J by 2 bases, with 9 bases between them. CDR3 in amino acids: CASSYSGRDTDTQYF. The CDR3, as DNA: TGTGCCAGCAGTTACTCGGGCAGAGACACAGATACGCAGTATTTT.

The chain joins TRBV12-3 or TRBV12-4 to TRBJ2-5; 9 nucleotides agree with TRBD1. The junction had 3 bases not matched to a gene; V was cut back by 6 bases and J by 4 bases. This CDR3 spans 13 amino acids. In DNA, the CDR3 is TGTGCCAGCAGCACGGACAGGGGAGAGACCCAGTACTTC. As protein: CASSTDRGETQYF.

The J gene is TRBJ2-5, the V gene TRBV20-1; D is perhaps TRBD2 (5 bases). CDR1 is DFQATT, CDR2 SNEGSKA, per germline (reference sequence). The CDR3 runs to 11 residues. V lost 3 bases, J lost 5 bases, and 7 bases lay in between. The CDR3 DNA reads as TGCAGTGCTAGGGAGGAGGAGACCCAGTACTTC. It translates to CSAREEETQYF.

This chain links TRBV10-3 with TRBJ2-7; 8 positions agree with TRBD1. Germline V gene sequence: CDR1 ENHRY, CDR2 SYGVKD. The V segment lost 4 bases and the J segment 2 bases; nucleotides outside the gene matches: 13. CDR3 length: 17 residues. The CDR3 DNA follows: TGTGCCATCAGTGGATCCCAGGGACAGGCCCTTACCTACGAGCAGTACTTC. Translating it yields CAISGSQGQALTYEQYF.

The J gene is TRBJ2-3, the V gene TRBV19; no clear D. This CDR3 has 17 amino acids. Deletions cut 6 bases from V and 0 bases from J, with 19 bases between. Germline CDR1 is LNHDA and CDR2 is SQIVND (reference sequence). The CDR3 DNA follows: TGTGCCAGTAGAACGAAGAGTGGTTCCCTTAGCACAGATACGCAGTATTTT. Translation: CASRTKSGSLSTDTQYF.

The J gene is TRBJ2-1, the V gene TRBV5-1, with 8 bases that match TRBD2. The ends lost 0 bases at V and 1 base at J; junction bases unmatched: 9. There are 18 residues in the CDR3. CDR1 is SGHRS and CDR2 is YFSETQ in the germline V gene. CDR3 in amino acids: CASSLAVRGVQSYNEQFF. The CDR3 DNA is TGCGCCAGCAGCTTGGCCGTGCGGGGGGTACAATCCTACAATGAGCAGTTCTTC.

The J gene is TRBJ2-1, the V gene TRBV10-3, with TRBD2 matching over 14 bases. Germline V CDR1 and CDR2: ENHRY, SYGVKD. The trim removed 6 bases at V and 7 bases at J, leaving 2 bases unmatched. This CDR3 comprises 14 residues. DNA for the CDR3: TGTGCCATCAGGGGGACTAGCGGGGGAAATGAGCAGTTCTTC. Protein: CAIRGTSGGNEQFF.

This chain uses TRBV6-1 with TRBJ2-1, with 7 bases fitting TRBD2. Trimming removed 3 bases from V and 4 bases from J; junction bases left unmatched: 6. CDR3 length equals 15 residues. CDR1 MNHNS and CDR2 SASEGT come from the germline V gene. In DNA form, the CDR3 reads TGTGCCAGCAGTGAGTACGGGGGGAATTACAATGAGCAGTTCTTC. This gives the protein CASSEYGGNYNEQFF.

The rearrangement uses TRBV7-2 and TRBJ2-2; D not certain. The CDR3 contains 15 residues. Trimming removed 2 bases at V and 1 base at J, with 8 bases between. The germline V gene encodes CDR1 SGHTA and CDR2 FQGNSA. The CDR3 reads CASSLTKQNTGELFF. In nucleotides, the CDR3 is TGTGCCAGCAGCTTAACGAAACAGAACACCGGGGAGCTGTTTTTT.

The rearrangement joins TRBV12-3 or TRBV12-4 to TRBJ2-5; 12 positions agree with TRBD1. Germline trimming cut 6 bases from V and 5 bases from J; bases unmatched to any gene: 1. CDR3 length: 13 amino acids. This chain's CDR3 is CASRGQGAETQYF. CDR3 DNA: TGTGCCAGCAGGGGACAGGGGGCGGAGACCCAGTACTTC.

The chain links TRBV5-5 to TRBJ1-5; 8 positions agree with TRBD1. Looked up from germline, CDR1 is SGHKS and CDR2 is YYEKEE (reference sequence). The junction had 5 bases not matched to a gene; V was cut back by 4 bases and J by 2 bases. The CDR3 is 15 residues long. The CDR3, as DNA: TGTGCCAGCAGCCGGACAGGGTTGGGCAATCAGCCCCAGCATTTT. It yields the protein CASSRTGLGNQPQHF.

Only a few counts were recorded for this clone. The chain recombines TRBV4-1 with TRBJ2-5; 8 nucleotides agree with TRBD2. Germline V gives CDR1 MGHRA, CDR2 YSYEKL. With V trimmed by 1 base and J by 5 bases, 9 bases remained unmatched. This CDR3 has 16 residues. The CDR3 is CASSQGHSGGRETQYF. CDR3 nucleotide sequence: TGCGCCAGCAGCCAAGGACACAGCGGGGGCCGGGAGACCCAGTACTTC.

The rearrangement joins TRBV11-2 to TRBJ2-2; 9 bases are a match to TRBD1. The CDR3 contains 15 residues. With V trimmed by 1 base and J by 7 bases, 4 bases remained unmatched. The germline gives CDR1 SGHAT, CDR2 FQNNGV. The CDR3 nucleotides read TGTGCCAGCAGCTTAGCAACAGGGGGCGGCGGGGAGCTGTTTTTT. Translating it yields CASSLATGGGGELFF.